Reported below is one T cell receptor beta chain. The data were obtained in a study of blood T cell repertoires in COVID-19. For the study at large: Sources were T cells, B-cell-depleted T cells, or PBMCs; the material itself was cDNA or gDNA.

This CDR3 spans 16 amino acids. Germline CDR1 reads LNHDA; CDR2 reads SQIVND (reference sequence). The V segment lost 10 bases and the J segment 0 bases; nucleotides outside the gene matches: 9. Profiled with immunoSEQ multiplex PCR; TCRdb holds only in-frame clones, not every one. This table has about 240,000 clones, approximately 84% appearing once. The origin of this receptor is a woman aged 40 to 50 with acute COVID-19. The V gene is TRBV19, the J gene TRBJ1-5; 10 bases agree with TRBD1. Material: PBMCs or T cells enriched from blood (not recorded which). DNA for the CDR3: TGTGCCACTTCGGACAGGGGGGGATATAGCAATCAGCCCCAGCATTTT. Translation: CATSDRGGYSNQPQHF.